The 18 T cell receptor beta chains listed next were all sequenced from one sample in a study of cytomegalovirus exposure and HLA in healthy donors. In the PCR, 60 Vbeta and 13 Jbeta primers were used. Repertoires were generated with immunoSEQ multiplex PCR, while TCRdb's copy carries only in-frame clones and drops some. The sample lists some 63,000 clones; about 83% were seen once. Sequenced sample: PBMCs. The receptors were sampled from a human donor in good health.

CDR3 in amino acids: CASSVGAAQTYEQYF. CDR3 DNA: TGTGCCAGCAGCGTAGGAGCGGCTCAGACCTACGAGCAGTACTTC. The chain couples TRBV9 to TRBJ2-7, with D possibly being TRBD2 (5 bases). V was clipped by 0 bases and J by 2 bases, with 12 bases between them. The germline CDR1 and CDR2 sequences are SGDLS and YYNGEE. This CDR3 has 15 residues.

The rearrangement uses TRBV29-1 and TRBJ2-7; possible D gene TRBD1, 6 bases. Germline V gene lookup returns CDR1 SQVTM and CDR2 ANQGSEA. CDR3 length: 15 residues. The V end lost 3 bases, the J end lost 6 bases, and 21 bases lay between the germline ends. The CDR3 here is CSVEPGGQYGGEQYF. DNA for the CDR3: TGCAGCGTTGAGCCTGGAGGACAGTATGGCGGCGAGCAGTACTTC.

This rearrangement joins TRBV5-5 to TRBJ1-1; 8 nucleotides match TRBD1. This CDR3 comprises 15 residues. V shed 5 bases, J shed 1 base, and the junction held 7 bases outside the gene matches. Germline V gene lookup returns CDR1 SGHKS and CDR2 YYEKEE (reference sequence). DNA for the CDR3: TGTGCCAGCAGTTTCGCAGGGGGCGCGAACACTGAAGCTTTCTTT. It specifies CASSFAGGANTEAFF.

This chain connects TRBV11-3 to TRBJ2-1; no firm D call. CDR1 is SGHNT and CDR2 is YENEEA in the germline V gene. Deletions cut 1 base from V and 8 bases from J, with 12 bases between. There are 14 residues in the CDR3. The CDR3 DNA sequence: TGTGCCAGCAGCTTAGGGTACTTCCTCGATGAGCAGTTCTTC. This translates into CASSLGYFLDEQFF.

V gene TRBV28 combines with J gene TRBJ1-3; D possibly corresponds to TRBD1 (6 bases). The V end was cut by 6 bases, the J end by 1 base, with 16 bases between. Per germline, CDR1 MDHEN and CDR2 SYDVKM. The CDR3 extends over 16 amino acids. The DNA of the CDR3 is TGTGCCAGCAGCGAATACAGGGTTCGGTCTGGAAACACCATATATTTT. It encodes CASSEYRVRSGNTIYF.

This clone was seen only once. The V and J genes are TRBV7-9 and TRBJ1-1; 7 nucleotides align to TRBD1. V was pared by 5 bases and J by 3 bases, with 9 bases of the junction left unmatched. CDR1 and CDR2 from the germline V gene are SEHNR and FQNEAQ (reference sequence). The CDR3 length is 15 residues. CDR3 nucleotide sequence: TGTGCCAGCAGCCCCGGACAGGTATTCGACACTGAAGCTTTCTTT. This translates into CASSPGQVFDTEAFF. The complete variable domain, with remaining parts taken from reference TRBV7-9 and TRBJ1-1, reads DTGVSQNPRHKITKRGQNVTFRCDPISEHNRLYWYRQTLGQGPEFLTYFQNEAQLEKSRLLSDRFSAERPKGSFSTLEIQRTEQGDSAMYLCASSPGQVFDTEAFFGQGTRLTVV.

This rearrangement joins TRBV18 to TRBJ1-5; 7 bases are shared with TRBD1. This CDR3 is 14 amino acids long. Germline V lookup: CDR1 KGHSH, CDR2 LQKENI. Germline trimming cut 3 bases from V and 4 bases from J; bases unmatched to any gene: 3. The CDR3, as DNA: TGTGCCAGCTCACCCGGACAGGAGAATCAGCCCCAGCATTTT. Encoded protein: CASSPGQENQPQHF.

Only one count was recorded for this clone. The gene calls are TRBV4-3 and TRBJ2-4; D unresolved. V was pared by 4 bases and J by 9 bases, with 19 bases between. Looked up from germline, CDR1 is LGHNA and CDR2 is YSLEER. The CDR3 has 15 amino acids. CDR3 amino acids: CASSLSRVDGGIQYF. The CDR3, as DNA: TGCGCCAGCAGCCTAAGCCGGGTCGACGGTGGCATTCAGTACTTC.

This chain uses TRBV10-3 with TRBJ2-3; no definite D call. Germline-derived CDR1 and CDR2 are ENHRY and SYGVKD. This CDR3 contains 14 residues. V dropped 6 bases and J dropped 0 bases, with 10 bases sitting between them. The CDR3 loop is CAISAPVSTDTQYF. DNA for the CDR3: TGTGCCATCAGCGCGCCCGTTAGCACAGATACGCAGTATTTT.

The V and J genes are TRBV19 and TRBJ1-1, with TRBD1 as a possible D gene (5 bases). This CDR3 comprises 13 residues. V was pared by 3 bases and J by 4 bases, with 9 bases between. Germline CDR1 and CDR2: LNHDA and SQIVND (reference sequence). The CDR3: CASSIQGPTEAFF. DNA of the CDR3: TGTGCCAGTAGTATTCAGGGTCCCACTGAAGCTTTCTTT.

This clone was picked up a small number of times. This chain joins TRBV27 and TRBJ1-5; D not certain. The CDR3 extends over 12 amino acids. Germline V gene lookup returns CDR1 MNHEY and CDR2 SMNVEV (reference sequence). V was trimmed by 3 bases and J by 5 bases, leaving 5 bases between them. The DNA for the CDR3 is TGTGCCAGCAGTTTGAGGGATCAGCCCCAGCATTTT. Translating it yields CASSLRDQPQHF.

V usage is TRBV6-1 and J usage is TRBJ1-2, with D unclear. The germline CDR1 and CDR2 sequences are MNHNS and SASEGT. V was clipped by 4 bases and J by 1 base, with 19 bases between them. The CDR3 totals 17 residues. The CDR3 coding sequence is TGTGCCAGCAGTGTAGGCGGTTGGGGAGCAGATAACTATGGCTACACCTTC. Protein sequence: CASSVGGWGADNYGYTF.

The V call is TRBV5-4, the J call TRBJ2-3; TRBD1 agrees at 7 bases. This CDR3 is built from 13 residues. J gave up 4 bases and V 7 bases, and 6 bases lay outside the gene matches. CDR1 is SGHNT, CDR2 YYREEE, per germline (reference sequence). The CDR3 sequence is CASHPQGADTQYF. For the CDR3, the DNA is TGTGCCAGCCACCCCCAGGGGGCAGATACGCAGTATTTT.

The chain uses TRBV19 and TRBJ1-5; 10 bases match TRBD1. Trimming at V came to 2 bases and at J to 9 bases, leaving 7 bases not matched to a gene. Germline V gene data show CDR1 as LNHDA and CDR2 as SQIVND (reference sequence). The CDR3 consists of 15 residues. CDR3 DNA: TGTGCCAGTAGTATACCCCGGACAGGGGGTCGGCCCCAGCATTTT. This sequence encodes CASSIPRTGGRPQHF.

The V call is TRBV15, the J call TRBJ1-2; no definite D call. In germline, CDR1 is LNHNV, CDR2 YYDKDF (reference sequence). V was shortened by 0 bases and J by 5 bases, with 16 bases between the two germline ends. This CDR3 contains 16 residues. Here the CDR3 DNA reads TGTGCCACCAGCAGAGATTTGGGCGAACCCGCGTATGGCTACACCTTC. This gives the protein CATSRDLGEPAYGYTF.

The chain combines TRBV25-1 with TRBJ2-7; 8 nucleotides line up with TRBD1. The germline CDR1 and CDR2 sequences are MGHDK and SYGVNS. There are 14 residues in the CDR3. J gave up 10 bases and V 7 bases, and 15 bases lay outside the gene matches. CDR3 region: CASTNTGGDSLQYF. CDR3 DNA sequence: TGTGCCAGCACAAATACAGGGGGAGACTCTTTACAGTACTTC.

The rearrangement joins TRBV4-1 to TRBJ2-1; D not certain. Trimming cost V 4 bases and J 7 bases, with 11 bases left between them. This CDR3 region has 13 residues. Per the germline V gene, CDR1 is MGHRA and CDR2 is YSYEKL. CDR3 nucleotides: TGCGCCAGCAGCCTATTTTTGGCAAATGAGCAGTTCTTC. Amino acid sequence: CASSLFLANEQFF.

This chain joins TRBV6-5 and TRBJ2-3; 7 bases match TRBD2. The germline CDR1 and CDR2 sequences are MNHEY and SVGAGI. V gave up 7 bases and J gave up 4 bases; unmatched junction bases: 8. There are 14 residues in the CDR3. CDR3 sequence reads: CASNMGGGADTQYF. The CDR3 bases are TGTGCCAGCAATATGGGCGGGGGAGCAGATACGCAGTATTTT.